This T cell receptor (beta chain) was documented in a study of regulatory T cells in long-lasting Graves disease. Overall study: The antithyroid drugs taken by newly diagnosed Graves' patients had been used for under 3 months.

Libraries of TCR beta came from iRepertoire HTBI primers plus Arm-PCR of CDR3 regions. MiXCR, run by TCRdb on the multiplex PCR reads, gives a single entry per CDR3 protein. The sample carries about 300,000 distinct CDR3 sequences, about a sixth recorded once. Time point noted: newly diagnosed GD, antithyroid drugs for less than 3 months. PBMC RNA served as the TCR library source. Graves' disease diagnosis was established per American Thyroid Association guidelines. This clonotype was detected ten times or more. The specimen comprised peripheral blood mononuclear cells (PBMCs), sampled at new diagnosis, from a patient treated with antithyroid drugs. The receptor was isolated from a female donor with Graves disease.

CDR3 sequence: CAISRLAGDTADTQYF. CDR3 in DNA: TGTGCCATCAGTCGACTAGCGGGGGATACGGCAGATACGCAGTATTTT. The chain couples TRBV10-3 to TRBJ2-3, with 12 positions matching TRBD2. The V gene's germline CDR1 is ENHRY and CDR2 SYGVKD. Losses at the gene ends were 5 bases for V and 4 bases for J; bases not matched to a gene: 7. The CDR3 spans 16 residues.